Detailed here is one T cell receptor beta chain. Its antigen is currently unknown. This CDR3 is also generated by other DNA sequences in the sample. This sample is drawn from a study of shared clonotypes between healthy human individuals. Regarding the study as a whole: Against clonotypes common to all four donors, non-shared ones had lower generation probabilities.

In the sorted-subset replicate PCRs, 150 to 200 ng DNA, tens of thousands of T cell genomes, was used. Using immunoSEQ multiplex PCR, the repertoire was profiled, and TCRdb retains in-frame clones only, with some absent. The sample records roughly 2 million clones, roughly 96% being singletons. Trimming stripped 4 bases from V and 8 bases from J, with 14 bases between. Per germline, CDR1 MNHNS and CDR2 SASEGT. This CDR3 has 14 amino acids. The source of this sequence is a man between 18 and 35 years old in good health. Material for sequencing was naive CD4+ T cells sorted from blood. Specified subset: CD45RA+ positively selected. This chain connects TRBV6-1 to TRBJ1-4, with D possibly matching TRBD1 (5 bases). CDR3 sequence: CASSAGDLGEKLFF. The CDR3 bases are TGTGCCAGCAGTGCTGGGGACCTGGGGGAAAAACTGTTTTTT.